The rows below give T cell receptor beta chains drawn from one sample of a study of spatial heterogeneity in lung cancer. Via MiXCR, TCRdb re-called the 5' RACE reads, giving one row per CDR3 protein. The sample holds roughly 4,900 distinct CDR3 sequences, about 12% seen once. The starting material was lung tumor tissue, obtained at surgery. These receptor sequences come from a male donor with early-stage non-small cell lung cancer. Each CDR3 is given with its conserved first and last residue. D genes are given only for firm matches. Size values are once, few and many counts, or a class for expanded clones, and some rows have none.

>TRBV6-5|few|-|TRBJ1-2
CASSTQQSNYGYTF
TGTGCCAGCAGTACGCAACAATCTAACTATGGCTACACCTTC
>TRBV9|-|-|TRBJ2-3
CASSVRQEGDTQYF
TGTGCCAGCAGCGTCAGACAGGAGGGAGATACGCAGTATTTT
>TRBV2|few|TRBD2|TRBJ2-1
CASLERGSAYNEQFF
TGTGCCAGCCTGGAGCGGGGGTCGGCCTACAATGAGCAGTTCTTC
>TRBV29-1|many|-|TRBJ1-1
CSAGLGQAMNTEAFF
TGCAGCGCAGGGTTAGGGCAGGCTATGAACACTGAAGCTTTCTTT
>TRBV10-1|-|-|TRBJ2-2
CASSPGERDGELFF
TGCGCCAGCTCCCCCGGAGAGAGAGACGGGGAGCTGTTTTTT
>TRBV30|medium-sized|-|TRBJ1-5
CAWSVDPGNQPQHF
TGTGCCTGGAGTGTAGACCCTGGGAATCAGCCCCAGCATTTT
>TRBV18|-|TRBD1|TRBJ2-7
CASSSGQGDYEQYF
TGTGCCAGCTCAAGCGGACAGGGAGACTACGAGCAGTACTTC
>TRBV28|many|TRBD1|TRBJ1-1
CASVLGQGFRTEAFF
TGTGCCAGCGTATTGGGACAGGGATTCCGGACTGAAGCTTTCTTT
>TRBV6-5|-|-|TRBJ1-5
CASSYLGRDQPQHF
TGTGCCAGCAGTTACCTTGGCAGGGACCAGCCCCAGCATTTT
>TRBV7-6|few|TRBD1|TRBJ2-3
CASSSGQGIIADTQYF
TGTGCCAGCAGCTCGGGACAGGGGATAATCGCAGATACGCAGTATTTT
>TRBV7-2|-|-|TRBJ2-7
CASSLRWQGPYEQYF
TGTGCCAGCAGCTTAAGGTGGCAGGGCCCCTACGAGCAGTACTTC
>TRBV29-1|medium-sized|-|TRBJ2-1
CSGQVYNEQFF
TGCAGCGGACAGGTCTACAATGAGCAGTTCTTC
>TRBV30|few|-|TRBJ2-1
CAWTTLASEQFF
TGTGCCTGGACAACTCTAGCGTCTGAGCAGTTCTTC
>TRBV6-5|-|-|TRBJ1-5
CASAPTDYSNQPQHF
TGTGCCAGCGCACCGACGGACTATAGCAATCAGCCCCAGCATTTT
>TRBV28|-|-|TRBJ2-3
CASSFGVSPDTQYF
TGTGCCAGCAGTTTTGGGGTGAGCCCAGATACGCAGTATTTT
>TRBV7-3|few|-|TRBJ2-1
CASSFSGMDEQFF
TGTGCCAGCAGCTTTTCAGGGATGGATGAGCAGTTCTTC
>TRBV4-1|many|TRBD2|TRBJ2-1
CASSQASGGAVNEQFF
TGCGCCAGCAGCCAGGCTAGCGGGGGGGCCGTAAATGAGCAGTTCTTC
>TRBV7-9|few|-|TRBJ2-5
CASSPWDPQETQYF
TGTGCCAGCAGCCCATGGGACCCCCAAGAGACCCAGTACTTC
>TRBV10-3|many|-|TRBJ1-2
CAISGLQGGGYTF
TGTGCCATCAGTGGGCTACAGGGAGGCGGCTACACCTTC
>TRBV5-1|many|-|TRBJ2-7
CASSLGFQINEQYF
TGCGCCAGCAGCTTGGGGTTCCAGATTAACGAGCAGTACTTC
>TRBV28|-|-|TRBJ2-7
CASSFARYEQYF
TGTGCCAGCAGTTTCGCGAGATACGAGCAGTACTTC
>TRBV28|medium-sized|-|TRBJ1-2
CASSEGTVNYGYTF
TGTGCCAGCAGCGAAGGGACGGTAAACTATGGCTACACCTTC
>TRBV30|few|TRBD2|TRBJ2-3
CAWSSRLGQRESDTQYF
TGTGCCTGGAGTTCCCGCTTAGGGCAGCGGGAATCAGATACGCAGTATTTT
>TRBV20-1|many|TRBD1|TRBJ2-3
CGVRGHGPDTQYF
TGCGGCGTAAGGGGGCATGGCCCAGATACGCAGTATTTT
>TRBV27|many|TRBD1|TRBJ1-6
CASKNRGPLPLHF
TGTGCCAGCAAGAACAGGGGGCCTCTGCCCCTCCACTTT
>TRBV11-2|-|-|TRBJ1-5
CASSLAAAIREPQHF
TGTGCCAGCAGCTTAGCGGCGGCCATCAGAGAGCCCCAGCATTTT
>TRBV7-9|large|-|TRBJ1-5
CASSSVGPGNQPQHF
TGTGCCAGCAGCTCCGTGGGGCCAGGCAATCAGCCCCAGCATTTT
>TRBV29-1|-|-|TRBJ1-2
CSVRPGAGDGYTF
TGCAGCGTCCGCCCAGGGGCTGGAGATGGCTACACCTTC
>TRBV24-1|few|TRBD1|TRBJ2-3
CATSDPGTGGADTQYF
TGTGCCACCAGTGATCCCGGGACAGGGGGCGCAGATACGCAGTATTTT
>TRBV24-1|few|-|TRBJ2-1
CATRGANAYNEQFF
TGTGCCACACGGGGGGCTAACGCCTACAATGAGCAGTTCTTC
>TRBV6-1|few|TRBD1|TRBJ1-5
CASRRDREYSNQPQHF
TGTGCCAGCAGGCGGGACAGGGAATATAGCAATCAGCCCCAGCATTTT
>TRBV5-1|medium-sized|-|TRBJ2-7
CASTDGASGNEQYF
TGCGCCAGCACGGACGGAGCCTCCGGGAACGAGCAGTACTTC
>TRBV5-1|-|TRBD1|TRBJ2-1
CASSSRTGGYDEQFF
TGCGCCAGCAGCTCGCGGACAGGGGGCTACGATGAGCAGTTCTTC
>TRBV11-3|medium-sized|-|TRBJ2-5
CASSLERGFQETQYF
TGTGCCAGCAGCCTCGAAAGGGGGTTTCAAGAGACCCAGTACTTC
>TRBV12-3/TRBV12-4|medium-sized|TRBD2|TRBJ2-5
CASSSRTSGTQYQETQYF
TGTGCCAGCAGTTCGAGGACTAGCGGAACTCAGTACCAAGAGACCCAGTACTTC
>TRBV9|medium-sized|-|TRBJ2-3
CASSVAGTSDTQYF
TGTGCCAGCAGCGTAGCCGGGACTTCAGATACGCAGTATTTT
>TRBV2|few|-|TRBJ2-7
CASSGQPYEQYF
TGTGCCAGCAGCGGACAGCCCTACGAGCAGTACTTC